This is a list of T cell receptor beta chains from one sample in a study of blood T cell repertoires in COVID-19. Produced via immunoSEQ multiplex PCR; TCRdb's table is partial and in-frame only. The sample records approximately 270,000 clones, approximately 83% being singletons. Sequencing was done on a sample of peripheral blood. The receptor source for this set is a woman in her 70s with acute or convalescent COVID-19. The CDR3 runs from the conserved cysteine through the conserved F or W. D genes are given only for firm matches. A clone size is listed for some rows: how often the clone was seen (once, few, many), or a class if it is expanded.

>.|TRBJ2-7|.|TRBV20-1
TGCAGTGCCCTTGAGTCCTACGAGCAGTACTTC
CSALESYEQYF
>.|TRBJ1-1|.|TRBV2
TGTGCCAGCAGTGAATCGATTACAGGGAAAGGCAACACTGAAGCTTTCTTT
CASSESITGKGNTEAFF
>.|TRBJ1-2|.|TRBV19
TGTGCCAGTGGCCTTCCCCCCGAACAGTCAGGTAGTGGCTACACCTTC
CASGLPPEQSGSGYTF
>.|TRBJ1-1|.|TRBV3-1/TRBV3-2
TGTGCCAGCAGCCAACTACTGAGCAGGGCCGCCACTGAAGCTTTCTTT
CASSQLLSRAATEAFF
>.|TRBJ2-3|TRBD2|TRBV7-8
TGTGCCAGCAGCGGTAGGGGGAGCGGGGGGGCCACAGATACGCAGTATTTT
CASSGRGSGGATDTQYF
>.|TRBJ2-5|TRBD2|TRBV5-1
TGCGCCAGCGCCACCCTAGCGGGGGCTAAAGAGACCCAGTACTTC
CASATLAGAKETQYF
>once|TRBJ1-1|.|TRBV7-9
TGTGCCAGCAGCTCGACTCGGACGGGAAACACTGAAGCTTTCTTT
CASSSTRTGNTEAFF
>.|TRBJ2-1|.|TRBV27
TGTGCCAGCAGGGGGGGGCCGGGACTACAGTTCTTC
CASRGGPGLQFF
>.|TRBJ2-1|TRBD2|TRBV3-1/TRBV3-2
TGTGCCAGCAGCCAAGGCACGCTAGCGGGGGCGTACAATGAGCAGTTCTTC
CASSQGTLAGAYNEQFF
>.|TRBJ2-2|.|TRBV3-1/TRBV3-2
TGTGCCAGCAGCCAAGTTCTAGCTGGCGCCGGGGAGCTGTTTTTT
CASSQVLAGAGELFF
>.|TRBJ1-5|TRBD1|TRBV4-2
TGTGCCAGCAGCCAAGTTGGACAGGGGCTCAATCAGCCCCAGCATTTT
CASSQVGQGLNQPQHF
>.|TRBJ1-2|TRBD1|TRBV6-2/TRBV6-3
TGTGCCAGCAGTATCTGGACAGGCGGGAATATGGATGGCTACACCTTC
CASSIWTGGNMDGYTF
>.|TRBJ2-3|.|TRBV24-1
TGTGCCACCACCAGGGATGGTATGGATACGCAGTATTTT
CATTRDGMDTQYF
>many|TRBJ1-2|.|TRBV5-4
TGTGCCAGCAGCTTGCCAGGCAACTATGGCTACACCTTC
CASSLPGNYGYTF
>once|TRBJ2-3|.|TRBV3-1/TRBV3-2
TGTGCCAGCAGCCATGGCGGGCCTACAGATACGCAGTATTTT
CASSHGGPTDTQYF
>.|TRBJ2-7|.|TRBV9
TGTGCCATCCACCCAGGGCCCCACGAGCAGTACTTC
CAIHPGPHEQYF
>.|TRBJ2-2|TRBD1|TRBV9
TGTGCCAGCAGCCTGACCGGGACAGCGAACACCGGGGAGCTGTTTTTT
CASSLTGTANTGELFF
>.|TRBJ1-2|TRBD1|TRBV7-9
TGTGCCAGCAGCTTAAGGGGGGGACAGGACGCCAGCTACACCTTC
CASSLRGGQDASYTF
>.|TRBJ1-1|.|TRBV18
TGTGCCAGCTCACCCGAGGGGGGGCGTGAAGCTTTCTTT
CASSPEGGREAFF
>.|TRBJ1-2|.|TRBV4-1
TGCGCCAGCAGCCAAGGCGGATTCTATGGCTACACCTTC
CASSQGGFYGYTF
>.|TRBJ2-1|TRBD2|TRBV6-5
TGTGCCAGCAGTCTGGGACTAGCGGGGGATGAGCAGTTCTTC
CASSLGLAGDEQFF
>.|TRBJ2-7|.|TRBV19
TGTGCCAGTAGTCCAATCGGGTGGAACTCCTACGAGCAGTACTTC
CASSPIGWNSYEQYF
>.|TRBJ1-1|.|TRBV14
TGTGCCAGCAGCCAAGGGTACGGTCCTGAAGCTTTCTTT
CASSQGYGPEAFF
>.|TRBJ2-3|TRBD2|TRBV5-4
TGTGCCAGCAGCTTGGACCCCTCCGCGGGGGGCACAGATACGCAGTATTTT
CASSLDPSAGGTDTQYF
>.|TRBJ2-7|.|TRBV3-1/TRBV3-2
TGTGCCAGCAGCCAGGTCCCGGGGTACGAGCAGTACTTC
CASSQVPGYEQYF
>.|TRBJ1-4|.|TRBV14
TGTGCCAGCAGCCCAGTTACAGGGAGCTTTGAAAAACTGTTTTTT
CASSPVTGSFEKLFF
>.|TRBJ1-2|TRBD1|TRBV9
TGTGCCAGCAGCGCTTCGCCGGGACAGGGATTCCTTGGCTACACCTTC
CASSASPGQGFLGYTF
>.|TRBJ1-1|TRBD1|TRBV19
TGTGCCAGTAGTCTCGACAGGGGCACTGAAGCTTTCTTT
CASSLDRGTEAFF
>.|TRBJ1-6|TRBD1|TRBV6-5
TGTGCCAGCCTTCGTGGGGACAGCCTTAATTCACCCCTCCACTTT
CASLRGDSLNSPLHF
>.|TRBJ1-2|.|TRBV18
TGTGCCAGCTCACCTGGCAGGGGAGACTATGGCTACACCTTC
CASSPGRGDYGYTF
>once|TRBJ1-1|.|TRBV25-1
TGTGCCAGCAGTGAAAGTCACTTCGGGAACACTGAAGCTTTCTTT
CASSESHFGNTEAFF
>.|TRBJ2-5|TRBD1|TRBV18
TGTGCCAGCTCCCGCCAGGGGGCAGTCCAGGAGACCCAGTACTTC
CASSRQGAVQETQYF
>.|TRBJ1-5|TRBD1|TRBV2
TGTGCCAGCAGTGATGGACAGGGCAATCAGCCCCAGCATTTT
CASSDGQGNQPQHF
>.|TRBJ2-5|.|TRBV5-5
TGTGCCAGCAGCTTGGTTCGGTTGTCTCCAGAGACCCAGTACTTC
CASSLVRLSPETQYF
>.|TRBJ1-4|.|TRBV20-1
TGCAGTGCTAGTCAGATGGAGGAAAAACTGTTTTTT
CSASQMEEKLFF
>.|TRBJ2-1|.|TRBV10-1
TGCGCCAGCAGTGGGACTTGGCAGCAGTTCTTC
CASSGTWQQFF
>.|TRBJ1-3|.|TRBV19
TGTGCCAGTAGTCCGCACCGGACAGGAAACACCATATATTTT
CASSPHRTGNTIYF
>once|TRBJ1-2|.|TRBV5-1
TGCGCCAGCAGCTTACGGACCTCCGACGGGGATGGCTACACCTTC
CASSLRTSDGDGYTF
>.|TRBJ1-2|.|TRBV2
TGTGCCAGCAGTGCCCCGGGGGGGGAAAGAACCTATGGCTACACCTTC
CASSAPGGERTYGYTF
>.|TRBJ2-7|.|TRBV30
TGTGCCTGGAGGCAAGGGGGCTACGAGCAGTACTTC
CAWRQGGYEQYF
>.|TRBJ1-1|TRBD1|TRBV5-1
TGCGCCAGCAGCTATACTCCGGGACAGAAAAACACTGAAGCTTTCTTT
CASSYTPGQKNTEAFF
>once|TRBJ2-1|TRBD1|TRBV6-5
TGTGCCAGCAGTTACGCAGGGGGAAGGCAGTTCTTC
CASSYAGGRQFF
>.|TRBJ2-1|.|TRBV5-1
TGCGCCAGCGCGCGGGGGCCGGGGTACAATGAGCAGTTCTTC
CASARGPGYNEQFF